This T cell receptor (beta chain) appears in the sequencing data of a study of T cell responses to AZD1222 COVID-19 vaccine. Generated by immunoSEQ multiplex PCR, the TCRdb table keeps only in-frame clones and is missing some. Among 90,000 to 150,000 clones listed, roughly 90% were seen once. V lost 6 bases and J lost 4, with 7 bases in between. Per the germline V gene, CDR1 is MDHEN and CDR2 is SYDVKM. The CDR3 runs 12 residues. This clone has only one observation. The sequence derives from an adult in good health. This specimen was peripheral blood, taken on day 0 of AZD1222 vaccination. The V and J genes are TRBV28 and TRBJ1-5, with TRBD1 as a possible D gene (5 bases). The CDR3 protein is CASRQANQPQHF. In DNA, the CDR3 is TGTGCCAGCAGACAGGCGAATCAGCCCCAGCATTTT.